These 16 T cell receptor beta chains were all obtained from the same sample, sequenced in a study of blood T cell repertoires in COVID-19. Measured with immunoSEQ multiplex PCR; TCRdb has only the in-frame clones, and not every one. Altogether more than 200,000 clones are present, around nine tenths being singletons, with the ten largest covering around 2%. The material sequenced was peripheral blood. These receptors were obtained from a woman in her thirties or forties who had recovered from COVID-19.

The chain carries TRBV30 and TRBJ1-6; TRBD1 might be the D (6 bases). CDR1 is GTSNPN and CDR2 is SVGIG in the germline V gene (reference sequence). Trimming pared 5 bases from V and 4 bases from J, leaving 12 bases between. The CDR3 has 14 amino acids. The CDR3 reads CAWGRTVYNSPLHF. CDR3 nucleotides: TGTGCCTGGGGTCGGACAGTATATAATTCACCCCTCCACTTT. The full variable domain, in which reference TRBV30 and TRBJ1-6 provide the parts outside the CDR3, is SQTIHQWPATLVQPVGSPLSLECTVEGTSNPNLYWYRQAAGRGLQLLFYSVGIGQISSEVPQNLSASRPQDRQFILSSKKLLLSDSGFYLCAWGRTVYNSPLHFGNGTRLTVT.

The chain has TRBV6-6 and TRBJ1-2; 8 bases are shared with TRBD1. Germline V CDR1 and CDR2: MNHNY, SVGAGI (reference sequence). This CDR3 comprises 14 residues. The V gene end was trimmed by 7 bases and the J gene end by 3 bases; junction bases not matched to a gene: 7. In nucleotides, the CDR3 is TGTGCCAGCATCACGGACAGGGAATACTATGGCTACACCTTC. It yields the protein CASITDREYYGYTF.

Here the CDR3 DNA reads TGTGCCAGCAGCTTGGGCTCCGGACAGGGACGCACAGATACGCAGTATTTT. The encoded protein is CASSLGSGQGRTDTQYF. The chain employs TRBV5-8 and TRBJ2-3; 8 bases map to TRBD1. The CDR3 runs 17 residues. V was pared by 0 bases and J by 1 base, with 7 bases of the junction left unmatched. Germline CDR1 SGHTS, CDR2 YDEGEE.

V usage is TRBV24-1 and J usage is TRBJ1-2; no clear D. Germline lookup yields CDR1 KGHDR and CDR2 SFDVKD. V was trimmed by 5 bases and J by 4 bases, leaving 4 bases between them. The CDR3 consists of 11 residues. The CDR3 spells CATSAGYGYTF. CDR3 bases: TGTGCCACCAGTGCCGGCTATGGCTACACCTTC.

V is TRBV20-1 and J is TRBJ2-5, with 8 bases lining up with TRBD2. Trimming at V came to 6 bases and at J to 7 bases, leaving 4 bases not matched to a gene. The CDR3 extends over 11 amino acids. Germline V gene lookup returns CDR1 DFQATT and CDR2 SNEGSKA (reference sequence). As DNA, the CDR3 is TGCAGTGCAGCGGGAGAAGGGACCCAGTACTTC. Its protein product is CSAAGEGTQYF.

The V and J genes are TRBV19 and TRBJ1-1; TRBD1 is a possible D gene (6 bases). Germline CDR1 and CDR2: LNHDA and SQIVND (reference sequence). The ends were cut back, 7 bases at V and 1 base at J, with 13 bases in the middle. This CDR3 contains 14 residues. The CDR3 sequence: CASIPGHWNTEAFF. DNA for the CDR3: TGTGCCAGTATTCCGGGACACTGGAACACTGAAGCTTTCTTT.

The CDR3, as DNA: TGTGCCAGCAGTGTACAGGGGTCTGGGGCCAACGTCCTGACTTTC. Its translation: CASSVQGSGANVLTF. J is TRBJ2-6 and V is TRBV2, with 7 bases lining up with TRBD1. This CDR3 contains 15 residues. The germline V gene encodes CDR1 SNHLY and CDR2 FYNNEI. V was clipped by 4 bases and J by 1 base; unmatched bases: 1.

The chain uses TRBV25-1 and TRBJ2-2; no clear D gene. Germline V gives CDR1 MGHDK, CDR2 SYGVNS. V was cut by 7 bases and J by 3 bases, with 3 bases left in between. This CDR3 contains 11 residues. CDR3 in DNA: TGTGCCAGCACGGACACCGGGGAGCTGTTTTTT. This codes for CASTDTGELFF. Looking up the rest from reference TRBV25-1 and TRBJ2-2 gives the full variable domain: EADIYQTPRYLVIGTGKKITLECSQTMGHDKMYWYQQDPGMELHLIHYSYGVNSTEKGDLSSESTVSRIRTEHFPLTLESARPSHTSQYLCASTDTGELFFGEGSRLTVL.

Note on this clone: A read error may produce the germline difference seen at one junction end. This chain connects TRBV2 to TRBJ1-2; D is possibly TRBD1 (6 bases). The CDR3 covers 14 residues. CDR1 and CDR2 (germline): SNHLY, FYNNEI. CDR3 DNA sequence: TGTGTCAGCAGCCGAGGGACACGGGGCTATGGCTACACCTTC. Translated: CVSSRGTRGYGYTF. Full variable domain (rest looked up from reference TRBV2 and TRBJ1-2): EPEVTQTPSHQVTQMGQEVILRCVPISNHLYFYWYRQILGQKVEFLVSFYNNEISEKSEIFDDQFSVERPDGSNFTLKIRSTKLEDSAMYFCVSSRGTRGYGYTFGSGTRLTVV.

The V call is TRBV7-9, the J call TRBJ2-7, with D hard to call. Germline CDR1 is SEHNR and CDR2 is FQNEAQ (reference sequence). V was trimmed by 5 bases and J by 4 bases, leaving 9 bases between them. CDR3 length equals 12 residues. The chain's CDR3 is CASSPMEYEQYF. In DNA, the CDR3 is TGTGCCAGCAGCCCAATGGAGTACGAGCAGTACTTC. Complete variable domain (other parts from reference TRBV7-9 and TRBJ2-7): DTGVSQNPRHKITKRGQNVTFRCDPISEHNRLYWYRQTLGQGPEFLTYFQNEAQLEKSRLLSDRFSAERPKGSFSTLEIQRTEQGDSAMYLCASSPMEYEQYFGPGTRLTVT.

This chain joins TRBV9 and TRBJ2-2; 9 bases agree with TRBD2. This CDR3 is 15 amino acids long. Germline CDR1 SGDLS, CDR2 YYNGEE. V lost 6 bases to trimming and J lost 0 bases; unmatched junction nucleotides: 3. CDR3 sequence (DNA): TGTGCCAGCATGGTAGCGGGGGCGAACACCGGGGAGCTGTTTTTT. Amino acid sequence: CASMVAGANTGELFF.

The rearrangement uses TRBV30 and TRBJ2-5, with 10 bases that match TRBD2. Germline CDR1 reads GTSNPN; CDR2 reads SVGIG (reference sequence). The CDR3 sequence is 14 residues long. The J segment lost 1 base and the V segment lost 3 bases, leaving 2 bases of the junction unmatched. The CDR3 DNA is TGTGCCTGGAGCAGCGGGAGGGCCCAAGAGACCCAGTACTTC. Its protein product is CAWSSGRAQETQYF.

This clone was seen more than once but under ten times. Written as DNA, the CDR3 is TGCGCCAGCAGCCAAGATGGGCAGGGGTTAACCTACGAGCAGTACTTC. Translation: CASSQDGQGLTYEQYF. The chain has TRBV4-1 and TRBJ2-7; tentatively, D is TRBD1 (6 bases). V was clipped by 0 bases and J by 2 bases, with 14 bases between them. The CDR3 has 16 amino acids. Germline-derived CDR1 and CDR2 are MGHRA and YSYEKL.

V usage is TRBV29-1 and J usage is TRBJ1-2, with 9 bases fitting TRBD1. The CDR3 sequence is 15 residues long. The J segment lost 3 bases and the V segment lost 3 bases, leaving 8 bases of the junction unmatched. From germline, CDR1 is SQVTM and CDR2 ANQGSEA. CDR3 sequence (DNA): TGCAGCGTTGATCCGGGACAGGGCCTTTACTATGGCTACACCTTC. Translated, it gives CSVDPGQGLYYGYTF.

The V call is TRBV19, the J call TRBJ2-5, with 8 bases identical to TRBD1. After removal of 1 base from V and 4 bases from J, the junction contained 8 bases not matched to a gene. This CDR3 contains 16 residues. CDR1 and CDR2 from the germline V gene are LNHDA and SQIVND (reference sequence). CDR3 nucleotide sequence: TGTGCCAGTAGTATAGCGGAAGGACAGGGACGAGAGACCCAGTACTTC. The encoded protein is CASSIAEGQGRETQYF.

V gene TRBV28 combines with J gene TRBJ1-2; possible D gene TRBD1, 5 bases. The germline V gene encodes CDR1 MDHEN and CDR2 SYDVKM. Trimming took 7 bases from V and 5 from J, leaving 8 bases between them. CDR3 length: 11 amino acids. The CDR3: CASTGGYGYTF. The CDR3 DNA follows: TGTGCCAGCACCGGGGGTTATGGCTACACCTTC.